The 15 T cell receptor beta chains in this list originate from one sample, sequenced in a study of OX40 agonist ivuxolimab in advanced cancers. Profiled with immunoSEQ multiplex PCR; TCRdb holds only in-frame clones, not every one. Of about 28,000 clones listed, 84% are singletons. This specimen was CD4+ or CD8+ T cells sorted from blood, taken in a trial of the OX40 agonist ivuxolimab. The receptors come from an adult with an advanced solid tumor such as melanoma, head and neck, liver or kidney cancer.

CDR3: CASSEKGEPGLGRAIDEQYF. The CDR3 nucleotides are TGTGCCAGCAGTGAAAAGGGGGAACCGGGACTAGGCCGTGCGATCGACGAGCAGTACTTC. The chain recombines TRBV6-1 with TRBJ2-7; 8 bases are a match to TRBD2. V gave up 2 bases and J gave up 5 bases; unmatched junction bases: 23. The germline V gene encodes CDR1 MNHNS and CDR2 SASEGT. The length of the CDR3 is 20 residues.

The chain combines TRBV2 with TRBJ2-2, with D tentatively TRBD2 (5 bases). Between the trimmed V and J ends, which lost 8 bases and 1 base, there was a span of 23 bases. This CDR3 comprises 18 residues. The germline V gene has CDR1 SNHLY and CDR2 FYNNEI. The CDR3 DNA is TGTGCCAGCCAGACGGGGATGGTTATGGCAAGGAACACCGGGGAGCTGTTTTTT. It translates to CASQTGMVMARNTGELFF.

The chain carries TRBV5-1 and TRBJ1-1; 8 nucleotides line up with TRBD1. The CDR3 is made up of 14 amino acids. The germline CDR1 and CDR2 sequences are SGHRS and YFSETQ. V shed 3 bases, J shed 4 bases, and the junction held 5 bases outside the gene matches. The CDR3 DNA follows: TGCGCCAGCAGCTGGACAGGGACGGGCACTGAAGCTTTCTTT. This codes for CASSWTGTGTEAFF.

This clone was seen only once. V usage is TRBV28 and J usage is TRBJ2-7, with 11 bases matching TRBD2. The length of the CDR3 is 15 residues. Unmatched junction bases numbered 6, after V lost 5 bases and J lost 3 bases. The germline V gene encodes CDR1 MDHEN and CDR2 SYDVKM. CDR3: CASSPLGLAVYEQYF. The CDR3 DNA reads as TGTGCCAGCAGTCCCCTGGGACTAGCGGTCTACGAGCAGTACTTC.

The V call is TRBV7-2, the J call TRBJ1-3; 9 positions agree with TRBD1. The CDR3 extends over 15 amino acids. Germline V gene lookup returns CDR1 SGHTA and CDR2 FQGNSA. J was trimmed by 3 bases and V by 4 bases; bases with no gene match: 4. The CDR3 loop is CASSSDRGGGNTIYF. In DNA, the CDR3 is TGTGCCAGCAGCTCGGACAGGGGAGGTGGAAACACCATATATTTT.

The chain combines TRBV9 with TRBJ1-1; D not certain. Germline V gene lookup returns CDR1 SGDLS and CDR2 YYNGEE. V was trimmed by 4 bases and J by 1 base, leaving 8 bases between them. The CDR3 sequence is 13 residues long. The CDR3 nucleotides are TGTGCCAGCAGCCCTCGCCCGAACACTGAAGCTTTCTTT. Translated, it gives CASSPRPNTEAFF.

The J gene is TRBJ1-1, the V gene TRBV11-3, with TRBD1 identical over 7 bases. There are 16 residues in the CDR3. In germline, CDR1 is SGHNT, CDR2 YENEEA. After removal of 5 bases from V and 0 bases from J, the junction contained 9 bases not matched to a gene. This CDR3 reads CASSPTPGQLNTEAFF. CDR3 in DNA: TGTGCCAGCAGCCCTACCCCGGGACAGTTGAACACTGAAGCTTTCTTT. The whole variable domain, remainder taken from reference TRBV11-3 and TRBJ1-1, is EAGVVQSPRYKIIEKKQPVAFWCNPISGHNTLYWYLQNLGQGPELLIRYENEEAVDDSQLPKDRFSAERLKGVDSTLKIQPAELGDSAVYLCASSPTPGQLNTEAFFGQGTRLTVV.

This CDR3 reads CAIKAGYTF. CDR3 in DNA: TGTGCCATTAAGGCGGGCTACACCTTC. The chain couples TRBV2 to TRBJ1-2; D not resolved. V was trimmed by 10 bases and J by 8 bases, leaving 8 bases between them. The CDR3 is 9 residues long. Germline loops: CDR1 SNHLY, CDR2 FYNNEI.

The chain joins TRBV30 to TRBJ1-1, with D uncertain. Germline CDR1 reads GTSNPN; CDR2 reads SVGIG (reference sequence). V shed 2 bases and J shed 4 bases, with 14 bases lying between them. This CDR3 comprises 14 residues. The CDR3 loop reads CAWSPTITGTEAFF. The CDR3 coding sequence is TGTGCCTGGAGTCCCACAATCACTGGCACTGAAGCTTTCTTT. The variable domain in full, completed from reference TRBV30 and TRBJ1-1, reads SQTIHQWPATLVQPVGSPLSLECTVEGTSNPNLYWYRQAAGRGLQLLFYSVGIGQISSEVPQNLSASRPQDRQFILSSKKLLLSDSGFYLCAWSPTITGTEAFFGQGTRLTVV.

This chain connects TRBV28 to TRBJ2-2, with 8 bases fitting TRBD2. The CDR3 extends over 16 amino acids. The V segment lost 6 bases and the J segment 0 bases; nucleotides outside the gene matches: 6. The V gene's germline CDR1 is MDHEN and CDR2 SYDVKM. The chain's CDR3 is CASSLNGGANTGELFF. CDR3 coding DNA: TGTGCCAGCAGCTTAAACGGGGGGGCGAACACCGGGGAGCTGTTTTTT.

This clone was recorded once. This chain links TRBV6-5 with TRBJ1-1, with no clear D. This CDR3 has 14 residues. The V gene lost 3 bases and the J gene lost 3 bases, with 11 bases spanning the gap. Germline CDR1 reads MNHEY; CDR2 reads SVGAGI. In DNA, the CDR3 is TGTGCCAGCAGTTATTTCGGACGGGACACTGAAGCTTTCTTT. It yields the protein CASSYFGRDTEAFF.

V usage is TRBV11-2 and J usage is TRBJ1-2; D might be TRBD1 (5 bases). The V end lost 2 bases, the J end lost 6 bases, and 19 bases lay between the germline ends. The CDR3 runs 16 residues. CDR1 and CDR2 from the germline V gene are SGHAT and FQNNGV. The CDR3 DNA reads TGTGCCAGCAGCTTATCCGAGGACAAGAGGCTGGATGGCTACACCTTC. Its translation is CASSLSEDKRLDGYTF.

As to this clone: This sample also contains other DNA sequences that code for the same CDR3. The chain uses TRBV11-3 and TRBJ2-1; 10 nucleotides match TRBD2. Unmatched junction bases numbered 4, after V lost 4 bases and J lost 1 base. This CDR3 is 16 amino acids long. CDR1 is SGHNT and CDR2 is YENEEA in the germline V gene. This chain's CDR3 is CASSSRLAGSYNEQFF. CDR3 DNA sequence: TGTGCCAGCAGCTCTCGACTAGCGGGTTCCTACAATGAGCAGTTCTTC.

The rearrangement joins TRBV5-6 to TRBJ1-1; no firm D call. This CDR3 region has 11 residues. Trimming left V 1 base short and J 6 bases short, with 4 bases between. Per germline, CDR1 SGHDT and CDR2 YYEEEE. The CDR3, as DNA: TGTGCCAGCAGCTTGCAACCTGAAGCTTTCTTT. Translating gives CASSLQPEAFF.

J is TRBJ2-1 and V is TRBV2; TRBD2 matches at 13 bases. Trimming cost V 3 bases and J 7 bases; bases outside gene matches: 18. The length of the CDR3 is 20 residues. Germline V CDR1 and CDR2: SNHLY, FYNNEI. The CDR3: CASSDGGRGELAGGLNEQFF. CDR3 nucleotides: TGTGCCAGCAGTGATGGGGGACGGGGGGAACTAGCGGGAGGGTTAAATGAGCAGTTCTTC.